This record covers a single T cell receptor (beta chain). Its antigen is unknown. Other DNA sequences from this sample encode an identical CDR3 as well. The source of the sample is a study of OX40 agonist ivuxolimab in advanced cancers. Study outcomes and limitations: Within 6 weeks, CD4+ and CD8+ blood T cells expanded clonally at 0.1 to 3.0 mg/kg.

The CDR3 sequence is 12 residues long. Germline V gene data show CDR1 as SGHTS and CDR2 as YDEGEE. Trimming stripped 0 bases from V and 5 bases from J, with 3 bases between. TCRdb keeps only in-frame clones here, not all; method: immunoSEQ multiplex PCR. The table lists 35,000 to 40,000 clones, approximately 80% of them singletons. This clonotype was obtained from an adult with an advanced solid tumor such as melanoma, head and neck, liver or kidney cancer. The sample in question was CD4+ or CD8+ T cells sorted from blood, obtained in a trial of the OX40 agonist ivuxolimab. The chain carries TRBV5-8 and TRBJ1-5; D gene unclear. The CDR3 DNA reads TGTGCCAGCAGCTTGGTAGATCAGCCCCAGCATTTT. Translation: CASSLVDQPQHF.